This TCR beta chain stems from a study of control samples from healthy donors and cancer patients. Assay used: immunoSEQ multiplex PCR; TCRdb lists only in-frame clones, some missing. The repertoire has 130,000 to 150,000 clones, 80% to 95% of them found once; the top ten carry 3% to 4%. The ends were cut back, 4 bases at V and 1 base at J, with 7 bases in the middle. This CDR3 is built from 13 residues. Germline values: CDR1 SGHTA, CDR2 FQGTGA. This clone was seen only once. This receptor was taken from a man aged 25-45 years in good health. Sequencing input: blood. J is TRBJ1-1 and V is TRBV7-3; D unclear. The chain's CDR3 is CASSSMGNTEAFF. DNA for the CDR3: TGTGCCAGCAGCTCAATGGGGAACACTGAAGCTTTCTTT.